Given below is one T cell receptor beta chain in context. The antigen is undetermined. The CDR3 sequence is 15 residues long. Deletions cut 9 bases from V and 2 bases from J, with 20 bases between. From germline, CDR1 is MDHEN and CDR2 SYDVKM. Data came from immunoSEQ multiplex PCR; TCRdb stores just in-frame clones and leaves some out. Of approximately 150,000 clones detected, about 89% appear once; the ten largest clones hold more than 2.5%. This entry is derived from a study of cytomegalovirus exposure and HLA in healthy donors. Study-wide points: Within the 130 or so validation repertoires, first-cohort TCR clusters tended to co-occur, according to a later analysis.

This receptor was taken from a woman aged 18-29 years in good health and CMV-seropositive. The sequenced material came from PBMCs. The rearrangement links TRBV28 to TRBJ2-7, with a weak D call TRBD2 (6 bases). The CDR3 region has the DNA TGTGCCAGTGGGGACGGCGGGACTCTTCCCTACGAGCAGTACTTC. It is translated as CASGDGGTLPYEQYF.